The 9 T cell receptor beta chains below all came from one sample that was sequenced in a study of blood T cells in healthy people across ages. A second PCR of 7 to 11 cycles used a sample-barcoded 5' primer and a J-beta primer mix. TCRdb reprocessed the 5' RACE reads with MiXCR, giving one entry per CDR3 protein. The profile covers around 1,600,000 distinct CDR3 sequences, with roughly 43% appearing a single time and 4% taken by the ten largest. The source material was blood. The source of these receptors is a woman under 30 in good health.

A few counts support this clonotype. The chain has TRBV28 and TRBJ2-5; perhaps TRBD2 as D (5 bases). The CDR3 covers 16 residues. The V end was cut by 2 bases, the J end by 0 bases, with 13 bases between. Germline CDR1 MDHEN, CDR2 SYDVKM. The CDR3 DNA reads TGTGCCAGCAGTTTACCCCAGACTACTTACCAAGAGACCCAGTACTTC. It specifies CASSLPQTTYQETQYF.

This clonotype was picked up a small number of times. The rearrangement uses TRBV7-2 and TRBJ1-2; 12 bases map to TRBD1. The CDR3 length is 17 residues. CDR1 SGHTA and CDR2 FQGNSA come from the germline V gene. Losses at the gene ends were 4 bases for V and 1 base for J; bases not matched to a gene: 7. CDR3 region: CASSYGDRGLVNYGYTF. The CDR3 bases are TGTGCCAGCAGCTACGGGGACAGGGGGCTTGTTAACTATGGCTACACCTTC.

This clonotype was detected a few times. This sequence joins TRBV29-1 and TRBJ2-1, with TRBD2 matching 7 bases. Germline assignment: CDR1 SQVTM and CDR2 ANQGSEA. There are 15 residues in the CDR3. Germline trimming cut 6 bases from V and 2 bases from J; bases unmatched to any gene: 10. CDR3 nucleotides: TGCAGCGTAGCCAAGCTAGCGGAGACCTACAATGAGCAGTTCTTC. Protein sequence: CSVAKLAETYNEQFF.

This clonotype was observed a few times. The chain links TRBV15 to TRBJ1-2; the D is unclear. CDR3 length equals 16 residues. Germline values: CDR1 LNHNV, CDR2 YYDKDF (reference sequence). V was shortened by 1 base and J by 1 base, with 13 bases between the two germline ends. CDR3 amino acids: CATSRGGLLSNYGYTF. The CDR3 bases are TGTGCCACCAGCAGAGGGGGTTTACTAAGTAACTATGGCTACACCTTC.

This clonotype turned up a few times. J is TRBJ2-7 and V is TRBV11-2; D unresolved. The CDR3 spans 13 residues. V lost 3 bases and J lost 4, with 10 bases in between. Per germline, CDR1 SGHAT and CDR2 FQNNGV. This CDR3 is CASSFSHPYEQYF. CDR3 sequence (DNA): TGTGCCAGCAGCTTTTCCCACCCTTACGAGCAGTACTTC. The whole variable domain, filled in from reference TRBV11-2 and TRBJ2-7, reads EAGVAQSPRYKIIEKRQSVAFWCNPISGHATLYWYQQILGQGPKLLIQFQNNGVVDDSQLPKDRFSAERLKGVDSTLKIQPAKLEDSAVYLCASSFSHPYEQYFGPGTRLTVT.

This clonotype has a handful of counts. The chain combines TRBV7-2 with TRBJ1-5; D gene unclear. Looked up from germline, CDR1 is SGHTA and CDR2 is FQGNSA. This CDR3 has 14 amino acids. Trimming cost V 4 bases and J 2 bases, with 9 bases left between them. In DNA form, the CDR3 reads TGTGCCAGCAGCTCAGGACTCGGCAATCAGCCCCAGCATTTT. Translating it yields CASSSGLGNQPQHF.

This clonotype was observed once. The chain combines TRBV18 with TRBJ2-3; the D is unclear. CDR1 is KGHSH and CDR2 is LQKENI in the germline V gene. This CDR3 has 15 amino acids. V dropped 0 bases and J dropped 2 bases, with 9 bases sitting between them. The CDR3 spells CASSPPRTFTDTQYF. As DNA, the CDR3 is TGTGCCAGCTCACCACCGAGGACCTTCACAGATACGCAGTATTTT.

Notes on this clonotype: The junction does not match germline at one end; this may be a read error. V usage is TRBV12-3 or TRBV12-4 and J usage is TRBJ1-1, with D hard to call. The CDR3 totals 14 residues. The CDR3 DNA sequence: TGTGCCAGCAGTTTAGTTGAGTTGAACACTGGAGCTTTCTTT. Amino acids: CASSLVELNTGAFF.

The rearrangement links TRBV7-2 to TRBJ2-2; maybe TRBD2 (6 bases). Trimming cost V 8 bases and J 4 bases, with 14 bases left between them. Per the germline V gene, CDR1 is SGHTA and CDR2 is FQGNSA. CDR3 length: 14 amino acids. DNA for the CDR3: TGTGCCAGCGGCAGCGGGTCTCGCACCGGGGAGCTGTTTTTT. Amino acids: CASGSGSRTGELFF.